The 25 T cell receptor beta chains given below trace back to one sample, sequenced in a study of blood T cell repertoires in COVID-19. Repertoires were generated with immunoSEQ multiplex PCR, while TCRdb's copy carries only in-frame clones and drops some. This sample has tens of thousands of clones, with roughly 78% found just once. Sequencing input: peripheral blood. The receptors come from a woman aged 80 or over with acute or convalescent COVID-19.

This rearrangement joins TRBV3-1 (or the pseudogene TRBV3-2) to TRBJ2-7, with 9 nucleotides matching TRBD2. The germline V gene has CDR1 LGHDT and CDR2 YNNKEL (reference sequence). Trimming cost V 3 bases and J 2 bases; bases outside gene matches: 2. The CDR3 is made up of 14 amino acids. The CDR3 DNA follows: TGTGCCAGCAGCCAGGCGGGAGGGACCTACGAGCAGTACTTC. Translation gives CASSQAGGTYEQYF.

This clone was detected only once. J is TRBJ1-1 and V is TRBV6-6; 11 bases line up with TRBD1. Germline-derived CDR1 and CDR2 are MNHNY and SVGAGI (reference sequence). The CDR3 contains 15 residues. J gave up 7 bases and V 6 bases, and 10 bases lay outside the gene matches. The CDR3 DNA reads as TGTGCCAGCAGCCGATTGGACAGGGGGCAGGGTGAAGCTTTCTTT. Protein sequence: CASSRLDRGQGEAFF.

The sample holds one count of this clone. V and J are TRBV5-1 and TRBJ2-5; no clear D. Germline V lookup: CDR1 SGHRS, CDR2 YFSETQ. Trimming removed 0 bases at V and 5 bases at J, with 17 bases between. The CDR3 length is 16 residues. CDR3 loop: CASSLVTSSIWETQYF. The CDR3, as DNA: TGCGCCAGCAGCTTGGTTACGAGTTCGATATGGGAGACCCAGTACTTC.

The chain employs TRBV7-8 and TRBJ2-7, with D unresolved. CDR1 and CDR2 from the germline V gene are SGHVS and FQNEAQ. This CDR3 has 14 amino acids. The V gene lost 2 bases and the J gene lost 3 bases, with 11 bases spanning the gap. CDR3 bases: TGTGCCAGCAGCTTATATTACAGCCACTACGAGCAGTACTTC. This sequence encodes CASSLYYSHYEQYF.

J is TRBJ2-4 and V is TRBV19, with no clear D. Trimming pared 0 bases from V and 8 bases from J, leaving 11 bases between. The CDR3 totals 14 residues. The germline V gene has CDR1 LNHDA and CDR2 SQIVND (reference sequence). Written as DNA, the CDR3 is TGTGCCAGTAGTATAGAGACAAACACGGACATTCAGTACTTC. This sequence encodes CASSIETNTDIQYF.

This clone appeared a few times. The chain links TRBV6-5 to TRBJ1-4; D not resolved. Germline V gives CDR1 MNHEY, CDR2 SVGAGI. The V end lost 2 bases, the J end lost 4 bases, and 8 bases lay between the germline ends. CDR3 size: 14 residues. Here the CDR3 DNA reads TGTGCCAGCAGTTACGTGGGCCTTAATGAAAAACTGTTTTTT. Translated: CASSYVGLNEKLFF.

The V gene is TRBV18, the J gene TRBJ1-3; the D gene is possibly TRBD1 (5 bases). The germline gives CDR1 KGHSH, CDR2 LQKENI. V shed 3 bases and J shed 0 bases, with 15 bases lying between them. This CDR3 comprises 17 residues. The CDR3 spells CASSPVQRQHSGNTIYF. The CDR3 coding sequence is TGTGCCAGCTCACCCGTCCAGCGACAGCACTCTGGAAACACCATATATTTT.

The chain combines TRBV28 with TRBJ2-2; D gene uncertain. The CDR3 length is 14 residues. Germline assignment: CDR1 MDHEN and CDR2 SYDVKM. The germline V and J ends were trimmed by 4 bases and 7 bases, with 13 bases remaining between them. The CDR3 bases are TGTGCCAGCAGTTATGGTCGCCGGTTCGGGGAGCTGTTTTTT. Translated, it gives CASSYGRRFGELFF.

The V gene is TRBV3-1 (or the pseudogene TRBV3-2), the J gene TRBJ1-2; the D gene is possibly TRBD1 (5 bases). From germline, CDR1 is LGHDT and CDR2 YNNKEL (reference sequence). This CDR3 spans 16 amino acids. Between the trimmed V and J ends, which lost 1 base and 0 bases, there was a span of 12 bases. CDR3 nucleotide sequence: TGTGCCAGCAGCCAAGTTTTGACAGCTACTAACTATGGCTACACCTTC. It specifies CASSQVLTATNYGYTF.

V is TRBV9 and J is TRBJ2-5, with 14 bases identical to TRBD2. Trimming at V came to 0 bases and at J to 4 bases, leaving 2 bases not matched to a gene. CDR3 length: 16 amino acids. CDR1 is SGDLS and CDR2 is YYNGEE in the germline V gene. CDR3 sequence (DNA): TGTGCCAGCAGCGTAGGACTAGCGGGGGGGCGAGAGACCCAGTACTTC. It specifies CASSVGLAGGRETQYF.

V is TRBV12-3 or TRBV12-4 and J is TRBJ2-2; D unclear. The CDR3 sequence is 11 residues long. The V end was cut by 2 bases, the J end by 7 bases, with 2 bases between. CDR3 loop: CASSLRGELFF. CDR3 coding DNA: TGTGCCAGCAGTTTACGCGGGGAGCTGTTTTTT.

The chain couples TRBV5-4 to TRBJ2-2, with TRBD2 matching 9 bases. The CDR3 is made up of 17 amino acids. V was clipped by 3 bases and J by 5 bases; unmatched bases: 11. CDR1 is SGHNT, CDR2 YYREEE, per germline (reference sequence). CDR3 sequence: CASSSVPGLANTGELFF. As DNA, the CDR3 is TGTGCCAGCAGCTCGGTTCCGGGACTAGCTAATACCGGGGAGCTGTTTTTT.

The V call is TRBV5-1, the J call TRBJ2-2; 9 bases agree with TRBD1. The CDR3 is 15 amino acids. With V trimmed by 3 bases and J by 4 bases, 4 bases remained unmatched. The germline CDR1 and CDR2 sequences are SGHRS and YFSETQ. The chain's CDR3 is CASSWGQGGTGELFF. CDR3 DNA sequence: TGCGCCAGCAGCTGGGGACAGGGTGGCACCGGGGAGCTGTTTTTT.

V gene TRBV3-1 (or the pseudogene TRBV3-2) combines with J gene TRBJ2-3, with D perhaps TRBD1 (5 bases). Germline V gene lookup returns CDR1 LGHDT and CDR2 YNNKEL (reference sequence). This CDR3 comprises 14 residues. V dropped 1 base and J dropped 4 bases, with 9 bases sitting between them. The DNA of the CDR3 is TGTGCCAGCAGCCAAGGGACAAGTGCAGATACGCAGTATTTT. This codes for CASSQGTSADTQYF.

The chain recombines TRBV6-5 with TRBJ2-7, with D perhaps TRBD1 (5 bases). Germline CDR1 and CDR2: MNHEY and SVGAGI. The CDR3 is 15 amino acids. The germline V and J ends were trimmed by 5 bases and 0 bases, with 14 bases remaining between them. The CDR3: CASSTQGLGSYEQYF. In nucleotides, the CDR3 is TGTGCCAGCAGTACGCAGGGTTTAGGCTCCTACGAGCAGTACTTC.

The table lists this clone with a few counts. The chain is built from TRBV19 and TRBJ1-5; no clear D gene. The V gene lost 3 bases and the J gene lost 4 bases, with 10 bases spanning the gap. Germline CDR1 and CDR2: LNHDA and SQIVND (reference sequence). The CDR3 runs 14 residues. The CDR3 sequence is CASSIAVVNQPQHF. In DNA, the CDR3 is TGTGCCAGTAGTATTGCAGTTGTTAATCAGCCCCAGCATTTT. The full variable domain, in which reference TRBV19 and TRBJ1-5 provide the parts outside the CDR3, is DGGITQSPKYLFRKEGQNVTLSCEQNLNHDAMYWYRQDPGQGLRLIYYSQIVNDFQKGDIAEGYSVSREKKESFPLTVTSAQKNPTAFYLCASSIAVVNQPQHFGDGTRLSIL.

The rearrangement joins TRBV7-2 to TRBJ2-2; a possible D gene is TRBD2 (6 bases). This CDR3 contains 13 residues. The ends were cut back, 1 base at V and 6 bases at J, with 6 bases in the middle. Germline CDR1 and CDR2: SGHTA and FQGNSA. DNA for the CDR3: TGTGCCAGCAGCTTAGGGGGGGCCGGGGAGCTGTTTTTT. Translation gives CASSLGGAGELFF. The variable domain in full, completed from reference TRBV7-2 and TRBJ2-2, reads GAGVSQSPSNKVTEKGKDVELRCDPISGHTALYWYRQSLGQGLEFLIYFQGNSAPDKSGLPSDRFSAERTGGSVSTLTIQRTQQEDSAVYLCASSLGGAGELFFGEGSRLTVL.

V gene TRBV5-1 combines with J gene TRBJ1-2; D might be TRBD1 (5 bases). CDR1 and CDR2 (germline): SGHRS, YFSETQ. This CDR3 region has 14 residues. Trimming cost V 7 bases and J 2 bases, with 15 bases left between them. The CDR3 spells CASAKEGRNYGYTF. The CDR3 DNA sequence: TGCGCCAGCGCGAAGGAGGGGCGGAACTATGGCTACACCTTC.

The CDR3 nucleotides are TGTGCCAGCAGTTTCAGGGGGGAAGCTTTCTTT. It specifies CASSFRGEAFF. The chain is built from TRBV27 and TRBJ1-1; TRBD1 aligns across 7 bases. This CDR3 has 11 amino acids. V shed 3 bases and J 8 bases; nucleotides not matched to a gene: 0. Germline V gene lookup returns CDR1 MNHEY and CDR2 SMNVEV (reference sequence).

This clone has only a few counts. The chain recombines TRBV7-2 with TRBJ2-2; no clear D. Between the trimmed V and J ends, which lost 1 base and 6 bases, there was a span of 6 bases. From germline, CDR1 is SGHTA and CDR2 FQGNSA. CDR3 length: 13 amino acids. The CDR3, as DNA: TGTGCCAGCAGCTTAGGGGCACCCGGGGAGCTGTTTTTT. It yields the protein CASSLGAPGELFF. Complete variable domain (other parts from reference TRBV7-2 and TRBJ2-2): GAGVSQSPSNKVTEKGKDVELRCDPISGHTALYWYRQSLGQGLEFLIYFQGNSAPDKSGLPSDRFSAERTGGSVSTLTIQRTQQEDSAVYLCASSLGAPGELFFGEGSRLTVL.

V is TRBV3-1 (or the pseudogene TRBV3-2) and J is TRBJ2-3, with D perhaps matching TRBD2 (6 bases). This CDR3 comprises 16 residues. Germline V gene sequence: CDR1 LGHDT, CDR2 YNNKEL (reference sequence). V lost 3 bases to trimming and J lost 2 bases, with 15 bases between them. CDR3 sequence: CASSHSAGGSTDTQYF. The CDR3 region has the DNA TGTGCCAGCAGCCACTCAGCGGGCGGGTCCACAGATACGCAGTATTTT.

V usage is TRBV12-3 or TRBV12-4 and J usage is TRBJ2-5; 7 nucleotides agree with TRBD2. This CDR3 contains 12 residues. The junction had 0 bases not matched to a gene; V was cut back by 6 bases and J by 2 bases. CDR3 bases: TGTGCCAGCAGGGGACTACAAGAGACCCAGTACTTC. Its protein is CASRGLQETQYF.

The gene calls are TRBV5-1 and TRBJ1-4; weak D call: TRBD1 (6 bases). With 6 bases removed from V and 5 bases from J, the gap between germline ends came to 20 bases. The germline CDR1 and CDR2 sequences are SGHRS and YFSETQ. The CDR3 runs 16 residues. The CDR3 spells CASNQDPDRTNEKLFF. The CDR3 region has the DNA TGCGCCAGCAACCAAGACCCCGACAGGACAAATGAAAAACTGTTTTTT.

The chain couples TRBV2 to TRBJ2-4; D remains ambiguous. CDR3 length: 15 residues. Per germline, CDR1 SNHLY and CDR2 FYNNEI. V was pared by 3 bases and J by 0 bases, with 9 bases between. The CDR3 protein is CASSDYRLAKNIQYF. The CDR3 DNA reads TGTGCCAGCAGTGATTATCGTCTAGCCAAAAACATTCAGTACTTC.

The chain links TRBV2 to TRBJ2-7; no clear D gene. The CDR3 length is 12 residues. Trimming took 6 bases from V and 3 from J, leaving 9 bases between them. Per germline, CDR1 SNHLY and CDR2 FYNNEI. The CDR3 sequence is CASRFFNYEQYF. CDR3 DNA sequence: TGTGCCAGCAGGTTCTTTAACTACGAGCAGTACTTC.